The rows below give T cell receptor beta chains drawn from one sample of a study of T-cell reconstitution after alpha-beta-depleted transplantation in children. TCRdb fed the PCR reads into MiXCR, producing one record per CDR3 protein. The sample shows about 540,000 distinct CDR3 sequences, about 16% of them seen only once. This material consisted of PBMCs from the stem cell graft donor, taken from the stem cell graft. The receptors were sampled from a human donor who donated a stem cell graft to a child with acute lymphoblastic leukemia. Each CDR3 is given with its conserved first and last residue. Fields, in order: D gene, V gene, clone size, J gene, CDR3 protein, CDR3 DNA. A D gene is named only where the DNA matches it firmly. The size of a clone is reported for some rows only, either as once, few or many, or as a class for expanded clones.

>NA|TRBV6-5|few|TRBJ2-1
CASSSRSKWNEQFF
TGTGCCAGCAGTTCCCGCTCTAAGTGGAATGAGCAGTTCTTC
>NA|TRBV9|NA|TRBJ2-7
CASSASGTPAYEQYF
TGTGCCAGCAGCGCCTCCGGGACCCCCGCCTACGAGCAGTACTTC
>TRBD1|TRBV12-3/TRBV12-4|few|TRBJ2-1
CASSPDDRAGNEQFF
TGTGCCAGCAGTCCAGATGACAGGGCAGGCAATGAGCAGTTCTTC
>NA|TRBV5-6|NA|TRBJ1-5
CASSFLSGANQPQHF
TGTGCCAGCAGCTTTTTATCAGGGGCGAATCAGCCCCAGCATTTT
>NA|TRBV7-9|few|TRBJ2-1
CASSSADYNRKNNEQFF
TGTGCCAGCAGCTCAGCCGACTACAATCGCAAAAACAATGAGCAGTTCTTC
>NA|TRBV12-3/TRBV12-4|once|TRBJ1-2
CASRVLRKDGYTF
TGTGCCAGCAGGGTTTTACGTAAGGATGGCTACACCTTC
>NA|TRBV9|NA|TRBJ2-5
CASSVPGLKETQYF
TGTGCCAGCAGCGTTCCGGGACTCAAAGAGACCCAGTACTTC
>NA|TRBV6-1|few|TRBJ1-5
CASSKGGNQPQHF
TGTGCCAGCAGTAAAGGGGGCAATCAGCCCCAGCATTTT
>NA|TRBV12-3/TRBV12-4|few|TRBJ1-5
CASSFAGGHQPQHF
TGTGCCAGCAGTTTCGCGGGGGGCCATCAGCCCCAGCATTTT
>NA|TRBV7-4|NA|TRBJ1-1
CASSLERGRRGPKNTEAFF
TGTGCCAGCAGCTTAGAACGGGGTAGAAGGGGCCCTAAGAACACTGAAGCTTTCTTT
>NA|TRBV14|NA|TRBJ1-1
CASSRGHSNTEAFF
TGTGCCAGCAGCCGGGGACATTCGAACACTGAAGCTTTCTTT
>TRBD1|TRBV12-3/TRBV12-4|NA|TRBJ1-2
CASSQGQPRRGGYTF
TGTGCCAGCAGTCAGGGACAGCCCCGCCGGGGTGGCTACACCTTC
>NA|TRBV5-4|NA|TRBJ1-1
CASSFRGVRTEAFF
TGTGCCAGCAGCTTCAGAGGGGTTCGCACTGAAGCTTTCTTT
>NA|TRBV6-5|many|TRBJ1-1
CASSYQGRTEAFF
TGTGCCAGCAGTTATCAAGGGCGGACTGAAGCTTTCTTT
>TRBD1|TRBV10-3|few|TRBJ1-4
CAISETGTGEKLFF
TGTGCCATCAGTGAAACCGGGACAGGGGAAAAACTGTTTTTT
>TRBD2|TRBV7-9|NA|TRBJ2-1
CASSLLLAGTYNEQFF
TGTGCCAGCAGCCTCCTTCTAGCGGGGACTTACAATGAGCAGTTCTTC
>NA|TRBV29-1|NA|TRBJ1-4
CSVEGPWEGEKLFF
TGCAGCGTTGAGGGACCCTGGGAGGGTGAAAAACTGTTTTTT
>TRBD1|TRBV5-6|NA|TRBJ1-5
CASGLGQGGQPQHF
TGTGCCAGCGGCCTGGGACAGGGAGGTCAGCCCCAGCATTTT
>NA|TRBV30|few|TRBJ2-7
CAWRPPLGEQYF
TGTGCCTGGAGGCCACCCTTGGGGGAGCAGTACTTC
>TRBD2|TRBV3-1|many|TRBJ2-7
CASSQGLAGGYEQYF
TGTGCCAGCAGCCAGGGACTAGCGGGAGGCTACGAGCAGTACTTC
>NA|TRBV5-1|NA|TRBJ1-2
CASSLDRTPNYGYTF
TGCGCCAGCAGCTTGGACAGGACCCCTAACTATGGCTACACCTTC
>NA|TRBV5-1|few|TRBJ1-3
CASSLEAESSGNTIYF
TGCGCCAGCAGCTTGGAGGCGGAGAGCTCTGGAAACACCATATATTTT
>TRBD2|TRBV5-5|NA|TRBJ2-1
CASSPVAGHNEQFF
TGTGCCAGCAGCCCCGTAGCGGGGCACAATGAGCAGTTCTTC
>NA|TRBV20-1|NA|TRBJ1-1
CSAGLDGGDTEAFF
TGCAGTGCAGGGCTGGACGGGGGAGACACTGAAGCTTTCTTT
>NA|TRBV6-1|NA|TRBJ2-5
CASSERGIWETQYF
TGTGCCAGCAGTGAACGGGGGATTTGGGAGACCCAGTACTTC
>TRBD1|TRBV29-1|NA|TRBJ2-5
CSANPTGGRETQYF
TGCAGCGCCAACCCGACAGGGGGTAGGGAGACCCAGTACTTC
>NA|TRBV27|NA|TRBJ2-1
CASSLELASSYNEQFF
TGTGCCAGCAGTTTGGAACTAGCCAGCTCCTACAATGAGCAGTTCTTC
>NA|TRBV20-1|NA|TRBJ2-7
CSAAGAEQYF
TGCAGTGCTGCAGGGGCCGAGCAGTACTTC
>NA|TRBV12-3/TRBV12-4|NA|TRBJ2-1
CASSSDRSASEQFF
TGTGCCAGCAGTTCCGACAGGTCGGCTAGTGAGCAGTTCTTC
>TRBD1|TRBV5-1|NA|TRBJ1-4
CASSPTWTGVGEKLFF
TGCGCCAGCAGCCCGACCTGGACAGGGGTGGGGGAAAAACTGTTTTTT
>NA|TRBV6-1|few|TRBJ2-5
CASSGRPQETQYF
TGTGCCAGCAGCGGGAGACCCCAAGAGACCCAGTACTTC
>TRBD1|TRBV14|NA|TRBJ2-7
CASSRFAGGEQYF
TGTGCCAGCAGCCGTTTCGCAGGGGGCGAGCAGTACTTC
>NA|TRBV6-2/TRBV6-3|NA|TRBJ1-5
CASSYWGSNQPQHF
TGTGCCAGCAGTTATTGGGGGAGCAATCAGCCCCAGCATTTT
>TRBD1|TRBV5-1|NA|TRBJ2-7
CASSSRTGYSYEQYF
TGCGCCAGCAGCTCCCGGACAGGGTACTCCTACGAGCAGTACTTC
>NA|TRBV19|NA|TRBJ2-7
CASSNPGLTYEQYF
TGTGCCAGTAGTAACCCCGGACTAACCTACGAGCAGTACTTC
>TRBD2|TRBV5-5|few|TRBJ2-7
CASSPVLAASYEQYF
TGTGCCAGCAGCCCGGTTCTAGCGGCTTCCTACGAGCAGTACTTC
>NA|TRBV7-9|few|TRBJ2-7
CASSSNRDPSYEQYF
TGTGCCAGCAGCTCCAACAGGGACCCGTCCTACGAGCAGTACTTC
>TRBD2|TRBV27|NA|TRBJ2-7
CASSYSTGLAGDHTVTYEQYF
TGTGCCAGCAGTTACTCAACCGGACTAGCGGGAGATCATACCGTAACCTACGAGCAGTACTTC
>NA|TRBV6-5|few|TRBJ2-1
CASSYRVRQYGNNEQFF
TGTGCCAGCAGTTACCGAGTCCGGCAGTACGGGAACAATGAGCAGTTCTTC
>NA|TRBV13|few|TRBJ1-1
CASSLGATDTEAFF
TGTGCCAGCAGCTTAGGCGCGACAGACACTGAAGCTTTCTTT
>NA|TRBV20-1|few|TRBJ2-2
CSAVRDGELFF
TGCAGTGCCGTACGAGACGGGGAGCTGTTTTTT
>NA|TRBV7-2|few|TRBJ1-2
CASSLSPDFGYTF
TGTGCCAGCAGCTTGTCGCCGGACTTCGGCTACACCTTC
>NA|TRBV20-1|few|TRBJ1-2
CSASVSSEGSWGYTF
TGCAGTGCTAGCGTCAGCTCCGAGGGGTCTTGGGGCTACACCTTC
>NA|TRBV10-3|NA|TRBJ2-1
CAISESVGPGSPFEGDEQFF
TGTGCCATCAGTGAGTCGGTGGGGCCGGGGTCCCCGTTTGAAGGGGATGAGCAGTTCTTC
>TRBD1|TRBV3-1|NA|TRBJ2-7
CASSRRTGLSPYEQYF
TGTGCCAGCAGCCGCCGGACAGGCCTAAGCCCCTACGAGCAGTACTTC
>TRBD1|TRBV11-2|NA|TRBJ1-1
CASSGDRGGLVNTEAFF
TGTGCCAGCAGCGGAGACAGGGGCGGCCTCGTTAACACTGAAGCTTTCTTT
>NA|TRBV20-1|few|TRBJ2-1
CSASPHGSVTNEQFF
TGCAGTGCTTCCCCACACGGGAGTGTCACAAATGAGCAGTTCTTC
>TRBD1|TRBV9|NA|TRBJ1-1
CASSEGANTEAFF
TGTGCCAGCAGCGAGGGGGCCAACACTGAAGCTTTCTTT
>NA|TRBV18|few|TRBJ1-1
CASSLLALLNTEAFF
TGTGCCAGCTCTCTGCTGGCCTTGCTGAACACTGAAGCTTTCTTT
>NA|TRBV18|few|TRBJ2-3
CASSRVIRSGTTDTQYF
TGTGCCAGCTCCCGCGTGATCAGAAGCGGAACCACAGATACGCAGTATTTT